This section outlines one T cell receptor (beta chain) sequence together with its context. This entry is derived from a study of shared clonotypes between healthy human individuals. Between the trimmed V and J ends, which lost 6 bases and 9 bases, there was a span of 18 bases. The CDR3 covers 15 residues. The V gene's germline CDR1 is MNHNY and CDR2 SVGAGI (reference sequence). Produced via immunoSEQ multiplex PCR; TCRdb's table is partial and in-frame only. The data show about 490,000 clones, with almost 80% seen just once and more than 10% held by the top ten. The sequenced sample was PBMCs. This TCR was recovered from a woman between 35 and 50 years old in good health. Some clones in this sample may be carry-over from other donors' samples. The V call is TRBV6-6, the J call TRBJ1-6, with a possible D match to TRBD1 (6 bases). The CDR3 sequence is CASRSLDSRGSPLHF. CDR3 bases: TGTGCCAGCAGGTCCTTGGACAGTCGAGGTTCACCCCTCCACTTT.